The entry below gives a single T cell receptor beta chain sequence along with its context. Its target is unknown. The germline V gene encodes CDR1 LGHNA and CDR2 YNFKEQ. The CDR3 has 18 residues. V was trimmed by 0 bases and J by 1 base, leaving 19 bases between them. Each CDR3 protein is one row after TCRdb ran MiXCR on the 5' RACE reads. Of approximately 700,000 distinct CDR3 sequences detected, 15% to 20% appear once; the ten largest clones hold around 14%. The entry originates in a study of identical twins. Whole-study findings and limits: Out-of-frame alpha sequences shared between twins exhibited an excess of low generation probability.

The same data also contributed to another study, on T cells expressing NK-cell markers.

The TCR comes from a woman aged 18-30 years in good health. V is TRBV4-2 and J is TRBJ2-7, with D possibly TRBD2 on 6 matching bases. The sequencing input was PBMCs. CDR3 DNA: TGTGCCAGCAGCCAAGACTGGCTAGGAGCCGGAGGGTCCTACGAGCAGTACTTC. Amino acids: CASSQDWLGAGGSYEQYF.